What follows are 29 T cell receptor beta chains derived from one specimen sequenced in a study of blood T cell repertoires in COVID-19. Only in-frame clones appear in the TCRdb table, and some are missing; sequencing was by immunoSEQ multiplex PCR. The table shows around 30,000 clones, with around 80% occurring only once. Sequenced material: peripheral blood. Receptor source: a woman aged 70-85 years with acute or convalescent COVID-19.

The rearrangement uses TRBV11-2 and TRBJ1-3, with D unresolved. Trimming stripped 6 bases from V and 0 bases from J, with 12 bases between. Germline lookup yields CDR1 SGHAT and CDR2 FQNNGV. The CDR3 covers 15 residues. The CDR3, as DNA: TGTGCCAGCAGAAAAACGCGGGGCTCTGGAAACACCATATATTTT. It specifies CASRKTRGSGNTIYF.

The V call is TRBV29-1, the J call TRBJ1-2; 8 nucleotides align to TRBD1. The V segment lost 8 bases and the J segment 8 bases; nucleotides outside the gene matches: 10. CDR1 and CDR2 from the germline V gene are SQVTM and ANQGSEA. The CDR3 is made up of 12 amino acids. The CDR3 DNA is TGCAGCATCCAACAGGGGGACTTCGGCTACACCTTC. Protein: CSIQQGDFGYTF. Using reference TRBV29-1 and TRBJ1-2 for the parts outside the CDR3, the full variable domain is SAVISQKPSRDICQRGTSLTIQCQVDSQVTMMFWYRQQPGQSLTLIATANQGSEATYESGFVIDKFPISRPNLTFSTLTVSNMSPEDSSIYLCSIQQGDFGYTFGSGTRLTVV.

The chain joins TRBV7-2 to TRBJ1-2; the match to TRBD1 covers 7 bases. Germline V lookup: CDR1 SGHTA, CDR2 FQGNSA. CDR3 size: 13 residues. With 5 bases clipped from V and 4 bases from J, the junction kept 4 bases outside the gene matches. In DNA form, the CDR3 reads TGTGCCAGCAGCCCGGGACAGAGCTATGGCTACACCTTC. This encodes CASSPGQSYGYTF. The full variable domain, its missing parts supplied by reference TRBV7-2 and TRBJ1-2, is GAGVSQSPSNKVTEKGKDVELRCDPISGHTALYWYRQSLGQGLEFLIYFQGNSAPDKSGLPSDRFSAERTGGSVSTLTIQRTQQEDSAVYLCASSPGQSYGYTFGSGTRLTVV.

V usage is TRBV5-5 and J usage is TRBJ2-7, with 7 bases fitting TRBD1. This CDR3 is 15 amino acids long. The V segment lost 1 base and the J segment 4 bases; nucleotides outside the gene matches: 8. The germline CDR1 and CDR2 sequences are SGHKS and YYEKEE (reference sequence). The CDR3: CASSLLQGKPYEQYF. CDR3 coding DNA: TGTGCCAGCAGCTTGTTACAGGGGAAACCTTACGAGCAGTACTTC.

V gene TRBV19 combines with J gene TRBJ1-4, with a possible D match to TRBD1 (6 bases). CDR3 length: 14 residues. CDR1 and CDR2 from the germline V gene are LNHDA and SQIVND (reference sequence). Between the trimmed V and J ends, which lost 4 bases and 8 bases, there was a span of 14 bases. In DNA form, the CDR3 reads TGTGCCAGTAGTACACAGGGTCCCCCCGAAAAACTGTTTTTT. It translates to CASSTQGPPEKLFF.

This clone was recorded many times. The chain links TRBV4-2 to TRBJ1-3; no clear D gene. The CDR3 loop spans 13 amino acids. CDR1 LGHNA and CDR2 YNFKEQ come from the germline V gene. Trimming shortened V by 5 bases and J by 4 bases, and 9 bases separated the two germline ends. CDR3 sequence: CASSVSVGNTIYF. The CDR3 nucleotides read TGTGCCAGCAGCGTGTCGGTGGGAAACACCATATATTTT.

The chain couples TRBV27 to TRBJ2-1; TRBD2 is a possible D gene (6 bases). The CDR3 sequence is 16 residues long. V lost 1 base, J lost 0 bases, and 10 bases lay in between. The germline V gene encodes CDR1 MNHEY and CDR2 SMNVEV (reference sequence). Written as DNA, the CDR3 is TGTGCCAGCAGTTTATTATCGGGGGTCTCCTACAATGAGCAGTTCTTC. This translates into CASSLLSGVSYNEQFF.

The rearrangement links TRBV4-1 to TRBJ2-3; TRBD2 agrees at 11 bases. The CDR3 extends over 15 amino acids. Germline V CDR1 and CDR2: MGHRA, YSYEKL. Trimming at V came to 4 bases and at J to 7 bases, leaving 7 bases not matched to a gene. CDR3 protein: CASSLPGLAAHTQYF. CDR3 DNA sequence: TGCGCCAGCAGCCTCCCGGGACTAGCGGCCCATACGCAGTATTTT.

This clone has only a few counts. The V and J genes are TRBV3-1 (or the pseudogene TRBV3-2) and TRBJ1-3; tentatively, D is TRBD1 (6 bases). Germline-derived CDR1 and CDR2 are LGHDT and YNNKEL (reference sequence). Trimming took off 2 bases at V and 4 bases at J, with 15 bases between the two ends. CDR3 length: 16 amino acids. CDR3 sequence reads: CASSQSGGASGNTIYF. The CDR3 DNA reads TGTGCCAGCAGCCAAAGCGGGGGCGCGTCCGGAAACACCATATATTTT.

The V and J genes are TRBV7-2 and TRBJ2-2; no firm D call. V lost 3 bases and J lost 3, with 11 bases in between. Per the germline V gene, CDR1 is SGHTA and CDR2 is FQGNSA. The CDR3 extends over 15 amino acids. For the CDR3, the DNA is TGTGCCAGCAGCTTGGGCCACTCGGACACCGGGGAGCTGTTTTTT. Translation: CASSLGHSDTGELFF. Full variable domain (missing parts from reference TRBV7-2 and TRBJ2-2): GAGVSQSPSNKVTEKGKDVELRCDPISGHTALYWYRQSLGQGLEFLIYFQGNSAPDKSGLPSDRFSAERTGGSVSTLTIQRTQQEDSAVYLCASSLGHSDTGELFFGEGSRLTVL.

The chain has TRBV9 and TRBJ2-5; 8 nucleotides agree with TRBD2. V trimming: 4 bases; J trimming: 5 bases; junction bases outside the gene matches: 7. This CDR3 has 14 residues. The germline gives CDR1 SGDLS, CDR2 YYNGEE. The CDR3, as DNA: TGTGCCAGCAGCCCTTGGTCGGGAGGGGAGACCCAGTACTTC. It specifies CASSPWSGGETQYF.

This chain connects TRBV29-1 to TRBJ2-5; 12 nucleotides match TRBD2. V lost 7 bases, J lost 4 bases, and 7 bases stayed unmatched. The CDR3 contains 14 residues. Germline assignment: CDR1 SQVTM and CDR2 ANQGSEA. The CDR3 sequence is CSASGGLAGETQYF. In DNA form, the CDR3 reads TGCAGCGCCTCGGGGGGACTAGCGGGAGAGACCCAGTACTTC.

This clone was seen once. This chain uses TRBV7-2 with TRBJ1-6; 7 bases align to TRBD1. The CDR3 spans 15 residues. From germline, CDR1 is SGHTA and CDR2 FQGNSA. V shed 5 bases and J 7 bases; nucleotides not matched to a gene: 8. The CDR3 DNA sequence: TGTGCCAGCAGCGCCCGACAGGGCTCGAATTCACCCCTCCACTTT. Residues: CASSARQGSNSPLHF.

The V gene is TRBV4-1, the J gene TRBJ1-5; D unclear. Germline lookup yields CDR1 MGHRA and CDR2 YSYEKL. The CDR3 consists of 16 residues. Trimming left V 0 bases short and J 0 bases short, with 9 bases between. The CDR3 is CASSQEKSFSNQPQHF. DNA for the CDR3: TGCGCCAGCAGCCAAGAAAAGAGTTTTAGCAATCAGCCCCAGCATTTT.

The chain combines TRBV5-1 with TRBJ2-1, with D maybe TRBD2 (5 bases). The CDR3 is 16 residues long. Germline V gene data show CDR1 as SGHRS and CDR2 as YFSETQ. V lost 0 bases and J 1 base, leaving 11 bases between the germline ends. CDR3 nucleotide sequence: TGCGCCAGCAGCTTGGTGAGCGGCTATTCCTACAATGAGCAGTTCTTC. Translated, it gives CASSLVSGYSYNEQFF.

The chain links TRBV9 to TRBJ2-1; 7 bases map to TRBD2. The CDR3 loop spans 15 amino acids. Germline V gives CDR1 SGDLS, CDR2 YYNGEE. Trimming removed 2 bases from V and 2 bases from J; junction bases left unmatched: 4. The CDR3 sequence: CASSVSGLAYNEQFF. The CDR3 coding sequence is TGTGCCAGCAGCGTTAGCGGGTTGGCCTACAATGAGCAGTTCTTC.

J is TRBJ2-1 and V is TRBV28; 7 bases are shared with TRBD2. The CDR3 totals 14 residues. Germline loops: CDR1 MDHEN, CDR2 SYDVKM. V lost 5 bases, J lost 10 bases, and 11 bases stayed unmatched. The CDR3 DNA reads TGTGCCAGCAGTATATATCGGGAGGTTGAGGAGCAGTTCTTC. Protein: CASSIYREVEEQFF.

This clone was observed a few times. The genes are TRBV20-1 and TRBJ1-2; no clear D. Germline assignment: CDR1 DFQATT and CDR2 SNEGSKA (reference sequence). V lost 4 bases and J lost 4, with 10 bases in between. The CDR3 spans 12 residues. CDR3: CSATDGVYGYTF. The CDR3, as DNA: TGCAGTGCTACTGACGGAGTCTATGGCTACACCTTC.

The chain recombines TRBV7-3 with TRBJ2-2; TRBD2 is a possible D gene (6 bases). Germline V CDR1 and CDR2: SGHTA, FQGTGA. Trimming took 5 bases from V and 0 from J, leaving 16 bases between them. The CDR3 is 17 residues long. As DNA, the CDR3 is TGTGCCAGCAGCGCTCATCCACGGGGGACGAACACCGGGGAGCTGTTTTTT. It codes for CASSAHPRGTNTGELFF.

This chain links TRBV24-1 with TRBJ2-1; perhaps TRBD2 as D (7 bases). Germline V lookup: CDR1 KGHDR, CDR2 SFDVKD. The CDR3 sequence is 17 residues long. The V and J ends lost 0 bases and 6 bases respectively, with 17 bases between them. In DNA, the CDR3 is TGTGCCACCAGTGATTTGCAGCCGGGGGGCCCCCGCAATGAGCAGTTCTTC. Translating it yields CATSDLQPGGPRNEQFF.

This clone was seen only a few times. The rearrangement uses TRBV4-2 and TRBJ2-1, with D perhaps matching TRBD2 (7 bases). The CDR3 has 19 amino acids. V gave up 0 bases and J gave up 4 bases, with 22 bases separating them. Germline V CDR1 and CDR2: LGHNA, YNFKEQ. The CDR3, as DNA: TGTGCCAGCAGCCAAGATCGGGGGGCAGGGTTGGTAGTTTACAATGAGCAGTTCTTC. It codes for CASSQDRGAGLVVYNEQFF.

This clone was found once. This chain links TRBV7-6 with TRBJ2-7; TRBD2 is a possible D gene (6 bases). Germline CDR1 reads SGHVS; CDR2 reads FNYEAQ. The V and J ends lost 5 bases and 0 bases respectively, with 17 bases between them. The CDR3 spans 16 residues. The CDR3 DNA is TGTGCCAGCAGCCCACTCGGGAGTAGTTACTCCTACGAGCAGTACTTC. It translates to CASSPLGSSYSYEQYF. Based on the CDR3 plus reference TRBV7-6 and TRBJ2-7, the full variable domain is GAGVSQSPRYKVTKRGQDVALRCDPISGHVSLYWYRQALGQGPEFLTYFNYEAQQDKSGLPNDRFSAERPEGSISTLTIQRTEQRDSAMYRCASSPLGSSYSYEQYFGPGTRLTVT.

In its sample, this clone was seen a few times. The CDR3 here is CSVVGWEGGNTEAFF. In DNA, the CDR3 is TGCAGCGTTGTAGGTTGGGAGGGAGGTAACACTGAAGCTTTCTTT. The V call is TRBV29-1, the J call TRBJ1-1, with D hard to call. The CDR3 length is 15 residues. Germline V gene sequence: CDR1 SQVTM, CDR2 ANQGSEA. V was trimmed by 4 bases and J by 2 bases, leaving 17 bases between them.

V and J are TRBV6-4 and TRBJ2-3, with no clear D. The ends were cut back, 4 bases at V and 3 bases at J, with 14 bases in the middle. Germline V lookup: CDR1 MRHNA, CDR2 SNTAGT. The CDR3 loop spans 15 amino acids. CDR3 protein: CASSAGGRRTDTQYF. DNA for the CDR3: TGTGCCAGCAGTGCGGGTGGTAGGAGAACAGATACGCAGTATTTT.

The V gene is TRBV3-1 (or the pseudogene TRBV3-2), the J gene TRBJ1-6; no definite D call. Germline V gene sequence: CDR1 LGHDT, CDR2 YNNKEL (reference sequence). V dropped 2 bases and J dropped 0 bases, with 8 bases sitting between them. The CDR3 has 16 residues. CDR3 in DNA: TGTGCCAGCAGCCAAAGAGGAAGCTCCTATAATTCACCCCTCCACTTT. It codes for CASSQRGSSYNSPLHF.

The CDR3 nucleotides are TGTGCCAGCAGCCCCCGACAGGGGGCCTATGAGCAGTTCTTC. Residues: CASSPRQGAYEQFF. The rearrangement links TRBV7-2 to TRBJ2-1; 10 bases align to TRBD1. The CDR3 is 14 amino acids. Trimming took 5 bases from V and 8 from J; bases not matched to a gene: 6. Looked up from germline, CDR1 is SGHTA and CDR2 is FQGNSA.

The V and J genes are TRBV5-4 and TRBJ1-4; 8 bases fit TRBD1. Trimming cost V 4 bases and J 3 bases; bases outside gene matches: 2. CDR3 length equals 14 residues. CDR1 is SGHNT and CDR2 is YYREEE in the germline V gene (reference sequence). The CDR3 loop is CASSPGQANEKLFF. CDR3 bases: TGTGCCAGCAGCCCGGGACAGGCTAATGAAAAACTGTTTTTT.

The chain is built from TRBV7-2 and TRBJ2-3; D is possibly TRBD2 (6 bases). Germline lookup yields CDR1 SGHTA and CDR2 FQGNSA. The CDR3 has 13 amino acids. Trimming stripped 6 bases from V and 0 bases from J, with 7 bases between. The CDR3, as DNA: TGTGCCAGCAGGGGGGGTAGCACAGATACGCAGTATTTT. Translation: CASRGGSTDTQYF.

The chain has TRBV28 and TRBJ1-1; D call uncertain. The germline CDR1 and CDR2 sequences are MDHEN and SYDVKM. V dropped 10 bases and J dropped 0 bases, with 18 bases sitting between them. The CDR3 length is 15 residues. The DNA for the CDR3 is TGTGCCACCGGACTGGGTGGCCCTATGAACACTGAAGCTTTCTTT. It translates to CATGLGGPMNTEAFF. The entire variable domain, with the rest obtained from reference TRBV28 and TRBJ1-1, is as follows: DVKVTQSSRYLVKRTGEKVFLECVQDMDHENMFWYRQDPGLGLRLIYFSYDVKMKEKGDIPEGYSVSREKKERFSLILESASTNQTSMYLCATGLGGPMNTEAFFGQGTRLTVV.